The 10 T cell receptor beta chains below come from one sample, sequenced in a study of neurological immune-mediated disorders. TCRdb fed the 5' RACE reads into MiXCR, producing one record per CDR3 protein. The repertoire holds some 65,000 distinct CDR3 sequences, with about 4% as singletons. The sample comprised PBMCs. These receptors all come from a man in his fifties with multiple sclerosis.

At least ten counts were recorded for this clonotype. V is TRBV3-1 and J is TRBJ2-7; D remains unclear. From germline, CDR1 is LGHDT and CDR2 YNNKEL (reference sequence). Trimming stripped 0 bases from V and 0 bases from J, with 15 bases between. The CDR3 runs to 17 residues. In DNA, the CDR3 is TGTGCCAGCAGCCAAGATGTCAGCCCGGGTTACTCCTACGAGCAGTACTTC. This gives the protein CASSQDVSPGYSYEQYF.

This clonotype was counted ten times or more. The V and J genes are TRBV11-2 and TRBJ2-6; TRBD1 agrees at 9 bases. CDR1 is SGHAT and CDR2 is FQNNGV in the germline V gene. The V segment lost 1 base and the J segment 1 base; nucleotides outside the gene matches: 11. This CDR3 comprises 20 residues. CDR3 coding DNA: TGTGCCAGCAGCTTAGTGTCTTTTAGGACAGGGGTATCTGGGGCCAACGTCCTGACTTTC. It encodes CASSLVSFRTGVSGANVLTF.

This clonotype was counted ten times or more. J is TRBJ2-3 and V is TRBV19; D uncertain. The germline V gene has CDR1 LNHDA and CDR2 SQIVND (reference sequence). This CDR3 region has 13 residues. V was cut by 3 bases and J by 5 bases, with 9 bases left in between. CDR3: CASSIPGEDTQYF. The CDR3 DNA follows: TGTGCCAGTAGTATCCCAGGAGAAGATACGCAGTATTTT.

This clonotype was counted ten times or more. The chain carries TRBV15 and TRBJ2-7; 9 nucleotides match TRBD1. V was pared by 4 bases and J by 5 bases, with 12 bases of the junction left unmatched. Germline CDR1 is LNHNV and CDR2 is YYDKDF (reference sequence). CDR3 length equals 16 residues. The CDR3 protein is CATSIRVRTGVDEQYF. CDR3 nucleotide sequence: TGTGCCACCAGCATACGAGTTAGGACAGGGGTCGACGAGCAGTACTTC.

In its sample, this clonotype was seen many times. The CDR3 DNA reads TGCGCCAGCAGCTTGTCCGGACTAGCGGGGGCATGGGAGGAGACCCAGTACTTC. Its translation: CASSLSGLAGAWEETQYF. This rearrangement joins TRBV5-1 to TRBJ2-5; the match to TRBD2 covers 13 bases. The CDR3 loop spans 18 amino acids. V shed 1 base and J 5 bases; nucleotides not matched to a gene: 11. The germline CDR1 and CDR2 sequences are SGHRS and YFSETQ.

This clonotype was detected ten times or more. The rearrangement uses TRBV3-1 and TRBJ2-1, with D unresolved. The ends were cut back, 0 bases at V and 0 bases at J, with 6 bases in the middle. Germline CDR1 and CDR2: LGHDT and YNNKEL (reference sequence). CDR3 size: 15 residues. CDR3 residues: CASSQDLSSYNEQFF. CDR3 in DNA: TGTGCCAGCAGCCAAGATCTCAGCTCCTACAATGAGCAGTTCTTC.

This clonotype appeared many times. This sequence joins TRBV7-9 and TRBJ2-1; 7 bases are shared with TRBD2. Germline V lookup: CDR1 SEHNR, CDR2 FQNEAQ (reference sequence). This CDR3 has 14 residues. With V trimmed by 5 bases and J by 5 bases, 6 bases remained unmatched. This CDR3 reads CASSKMGGNNEQFF. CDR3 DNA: TGTGCCAGCAGCAAGATGGGGGGGAACAATGAGCAGTTCTTC. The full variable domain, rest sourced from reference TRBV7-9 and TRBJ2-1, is DTGVSQNPRHKITKRGQNVTFRCDPISEHNRLYWYRQTLGQGPEFLTYFQNEAQLEKSRLLSDRFSAERPKGSFSTLEIQRTEQGDSAMYLCASSKMGGNNEQFFGPGTRLTVL.

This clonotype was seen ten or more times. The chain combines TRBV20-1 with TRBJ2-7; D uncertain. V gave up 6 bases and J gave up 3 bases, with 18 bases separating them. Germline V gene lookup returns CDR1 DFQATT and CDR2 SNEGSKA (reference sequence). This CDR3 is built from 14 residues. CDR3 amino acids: CSALDERSNYEQYV. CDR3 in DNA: TGCAGTGCACTCGACGAGAGGTCGAACTACGAGCAGTACGTC.

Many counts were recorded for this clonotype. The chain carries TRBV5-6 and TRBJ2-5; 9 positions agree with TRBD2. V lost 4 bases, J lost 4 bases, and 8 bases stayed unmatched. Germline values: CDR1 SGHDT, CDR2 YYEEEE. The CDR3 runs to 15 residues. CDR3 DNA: TGTGCCAGCAGCGGAGGACTAGCGCGAGGAGAGACCCAGTACTTC. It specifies CASSGGLARGETQYF. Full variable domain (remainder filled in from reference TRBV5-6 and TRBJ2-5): DAGVTQSPTHLIKTRGQQVTLRCSPKSGHDTVSWYQQALGQGPQFIFQYYEEEERQRGNFPDRFSGHQFPNYSSELNVNALLLGDSALYLCASSGGLARGETQYFGPGTRLLVL.

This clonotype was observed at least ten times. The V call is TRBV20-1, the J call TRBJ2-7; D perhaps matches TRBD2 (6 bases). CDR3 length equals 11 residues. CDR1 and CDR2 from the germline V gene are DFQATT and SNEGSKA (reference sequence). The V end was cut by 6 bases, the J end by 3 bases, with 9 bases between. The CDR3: CSAPGDYEQYF. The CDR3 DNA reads TGCAGTGCACCGGGAGACTACGAGCAGTACTTC.